A single sample gave rise to the 21 T cell receptor beta chains below, sequenced in a study of read filtering for tumor transcriptome and immune sequencing (dated by TCRdb to about 2020). These reads were obtained on an Illumina HiSeq 4000. Starting from approximately 400 ng RNA, TCR libraries were constructed with the Immunoverse kit using molecular barcoded adaptors that cover the alpha/delta and beta/gamma chains. TCRdb cleaned the public reads at Q25 with fastp, built clones with MiXCR and kept in-frame beta chains. Every distinct CDR3 protein forms one entry, paired with its most common genes and DNA. This sample holds 40,000 to 50,000 distinct CDR3 sequences; around an eighth were observed only once. The top ten clonotypes cover around 28% of the sample. The sample comprised a population of CD138-negative cells sorted from bone marrow. The cell subset or site label for this specimen denotes: bone marrow mononuclear cells depleted of CD138+ plasma/myeloma cells by negative magnetic selection. The source is a donor at least 40 years old with multiple myeloma.

The table lists this clonotype with many counts. The genes are TRBV12-3 or TRBV12-4 and TRBJ2-1; 7 bases fit TRBD1. Trimming cost V 7 bases and J 5 bases; bases outside gene matches: 8. The CDR3 sequence is 14 residues long. CDR3 sequence (DNA): TGTGCCAGCACCGTAGACAGGGCAAACAATGAGCAGTTCTTC. This sequence encodes CASTVDRANNEQFF.

In the case of this clonotype: This is likely an artifact of a read error, given a far larger clone one base away. The rearrangement links TRBV10-2 to TRBJ2-1; D not resolved. Germline V gives CDR1 WSHSY, CDR2 SAAADI. The CDR3 contains 12 residues. CDR3 region: CANSDKGNEQFF. For the CDR3, the DNA is TGTGCCAACAGTGACAAAGGGAATGAGCAGTTCTTC.

Notes on this clonotype: This could be a read error, since a much larger clone is one nucleotide away. The gene calls are TRBV24-1 and TRBJ2-5, with D possibly being TRBD1 (6 bases). Germline-derived CDR1 and CDR2 are KGHDR and SFDVKD. The CDR3 is 14 residues long. The CDR3 loop reads CVTSGTGRGETQYF. The CDR3 nucleotides read TGTGTCACCAGTGGTACAGGGCGAGGGGAGACCCAGTACTTC.

This clonotype has a handful of counts. The V gene is TRBV7-2, the J gene TRBJ2-7, with 10 bases identical to TRBD1. Germline trimming cut 1 base from V and 3 bases from J; bases unmatched to any gene: 6. The CDR3 spans 16 residues. The germline V gene has CDR1 SGHTA and CDR2 FQGNSA. CDR3 sequence reads: CASSLGPGQGDYEQYF. As DNA, the CDR3 is TGTGCCAGCAGCTTAGGACCCGGACAGGGGGACTACGAGCAGTACTTC. Supplemented by reference TRBV7-2 and TRBJ2-7, the full variable domain reads GAGVSQSPSNKVTEKGKDVELRCDPISGHTALYWYRQSLGQGLEFLIYFQGNSAPDKSGLPSDRFSAERTGGSVSTLTIQRTQQEDSAVYLCASSLGPGQGDYEQYFGPGTRLTVT.

This clonotype was observed many times. The V call is TRBV20-1, the J call TRBJ2-5, with D unclear. CDR1 and CDR2 (germline): DFQATT, SNEGSKA (reference sequence). The length of the CDR3 is 14 residues. Between the trimmed V and J ends, which lost 0 bases and 1 base, there was a span of 9 bases. The CDR3 DNA sequence: TGCAGTGCTAGAGAATTGGGCGTCCAAGAGACCCAGTACTTC. It translates to CSARELGVQETQYF.

This clonotype was seen ten or more times. The chain recombines TRBV5-1 with TRBJ2-1; 10 nucleotides agree with TRBD2. V lost 4 bases to trimming and J lost 7 bases; unmatched junction nucleotides: 2. Germline V gene data show CDR1 as SGHRS and CDR2 as YFSETQ. This CDR3 spans 13 amino acids. The CDR3 protein is CASSLGLANEQFF. CDR3 sequence (DNA): TGCGCCAGCAGCCTGGGACTAGCGAATGAGCAGTTCTTC.

This clonotype was detected many times. The DNA for the CDR3 is TGTGCCAGCAGTTTACGGCGGGGGCTGGTCTTGCGGGAGCAGTACTTC. Translating gives CASSLRRGLVLREQYF. The chain recombines TRBV28 with TRBJ2-7; maybe TRBD2 (7 bases). Per the germline V gene, CDR1 is MDHEN and CDR2 is SYDVKM. CDR3 size: 16 residues. Trimming removed 2 bases at V and 7 bases at J, with 21 bases between.

Many counts were recorded for this clonotype. The chain carries TRBV27 and TRBJ1-1, with 7 positions matching TRBD1. Germline trimming cut 5 bases from V and 0 bases from J; bases unmatched to any gene: 9. The CDR3 has 16 amino acids. CDR1 is MNHEY and CDR2 is SMNVEV in the germline V gene (reference sequence). This chain's CDR3 is CASSRQQGVMNTEAFF. The CDR3 DNA reads as TGTGCCAGCAGTAGGCAGCAGGGGGTAATGAACACTGAAGCTTTCTTT.

As concerns this clonotype: An end of the junction does not agree with germline; a read error may underlie this. The chain recombines TRBV4-3 with TRBJ2-2; D possibly corresponds to TRBD2 (6 bases). Germline V gene data show CDR1 as LGHNA and CDR2 as YSLEER. The CDR3 covers 17 residues. CDR3: CASGQDGGFYDTGGLFF. In nucleotides, the CDR3 is TGCGCCAGCGGCCAAGACGGCGGATTTTACGACACCGGGGGGCTGTTTTTT.

This clonotype was recorded many times. The chain links TRBV7-3 to TRBJ1-5, with D uncertain. The CDR3 contains 15 residues. Deletions cut 5 bases from V and 1 base from J, with 12 bases between. CDR1 and CDR2 from the germline V gene are SGHTA and FQGTGA. This chain's CDR3 is CASSRTTVSNQPQHF. Here the CDR3 DNA reads TGTGCCAGCAGCCGAACGACGGTCAGCAATCAGCCCCAGCATTTT.

Many counts were recorded for this clonotype. The chain has TRBV24-1 and TRBJ1-5; possible D gene TRBD1, 6 bases. Germline V CDR1 and CDR2: KGHDR, SFDVKD. The CDR3 contains 13 residues. Trimming stripped 6 bases from V and 4 bases from J, with 9 bases between. As DNA, the CDR3 is TGTGCCACCAGTACGCAGGGGAATCAGCCCCAGCATTTT. It is translated as CATSTQGNQPQHF.

This clonotype is deemed medium-sized. This chain links TRBV28 with TRBJ1-1; TRBD1 aligns across 7 bases. This CDR3 is 18 amino acids long. CDR1 and CDR2 from the germline V gene are MDHEN and SYDVKM. After removal of 7 bases from V and 7 bases from J, the junction contained 24 bases not matched to a gene. The CDR3 region is CASIHGAGTDGGPYEAFF. The CDR3 DNA reads TGTGCCAGCATCCACGGAGCAGGGACAGATGGGGGGCCCTATGAAGCTTTCTTT.

This clonotype was counted many times. The V and J genes are TRBV29-1 and TRBJ2-2, with D possibly being TRBD1 (5 bases). V dropped 1 base and J dropped 5 bases, with 11 bases sitting between them. Germline V gene data show CDR1 as SQVTM and CDR2 as ANQGSEA. This CDR3 comprises 14 residues. The CDR3 region is CSVEGRAGTGELFF. CDR3 coding DNA: TGCAGCGTTGAAGGAAGGGCAGGGACCGGGGAGCTGTTTTTT.

The sample holds a few counts of this clonotype. The junction shows a germline mismatch at one end, possibly a read error. The chain joins TRBV11-2 to TRBJ2-7, with unresolved D. The CDR3 has 12 amino acids. Germline CDR1 and CDR2: SGHAT and FQNNGV. Written as DNA, the CDR3 is TGTGTCAGCAGCTCGTACCCCCACGAGCAGTACTTC. Its protein is CVSSSYPHEQYF.

Notes on this clonotype: This likely reflects a read error, since a far larger clone is one base away. The chain recombines TRBV6-1 with TRBJ2-7, with D maybe TRBD2 (5 bases). V was cut by 6 bases and J by 2 bases, with 26 bases left in between. Germline values: CDR1 MNHNS, CDR2 SASEGT. The CDR3 is made up of 18 amino acids. The CDR3 loop reads CASRRSAPEVGNTYEQYF. In nucleotides, the CDR3 is TGTGCCAGCAGAAGGTCAGCCCCGGAGGTAGGGAACACCTACGAGCAGTACTTC.

This clonotype was seen repeatedly, ten times or more. The rearrangement uses TRBV19 and TRBJ2-1; 14 bases fit TRBD2. Germline V lookup: CDR1 LNHDA, CDR2 SQIVND (reference sequence). CDR3 size: 17 residues. Unmatched junction bases numbered 10, after V lost 6 bases and J lost 6 bases. The CDR3 DNA reads as TGTGCCAGTAGCAAACAGACTAGCGGGAGGGTCCTCAATGAGCAGTTCTTC. Translating it yields CASSKQTSGRVLNEQFF.

At least ten counts were recorded for this clonotype. V is TRBV6-6 and J is TRBJ2-1, with a possible D match to TRBD2 (6 bases). Germline V gene data show CDR1 as MNHNY and CDR2 as SVGAGI (reference sequence). CDR3 length: 13 amino acids. Trimming shortened V by 7 bases and J by 10 bases, and 17 bases separated the two germline ends. This CDR3 is CASNGGDGGEQFF. The CDR3 DNA sequence: TGTGCCAGCAATGGCGGGGACGGAGGAGAGCAGTTCTTC.

This clonotype was observed a handful of times. V and J are TRBV7-2 and TRBJ2-5; perhaps TRBD1 as D (5 bases). There are 14 residues in the CDR3. Deletions cut 1 base from V and 5 bases from J, with 11 bases between. Germline loops: CDR1 SGHTA, CDR2 FQGNSA. The CDR3 coding sequence is TGTGCCAGCAGCTTAGAAGACAGATCGGAGACCCAGTACTTC. Its translation is CASSLEDRSETQYF.

This clonotype was detected many times. The J gene is TRBJ2-1, the V gene TRBV9; D is possibly TRBD1 (5 bases). The CDR3 is 16 residues long. Trimming shortened V by 0 bases and J by 4 bases, and 14 bases separated the two germline ends. Germline CDR1 SGDLS, CDR2 YYNGEE. The chain's CDR3 is CASSVEWGPWYNEQFF. The CDR3 nucleotides read TGTGCCAGCAGCGTAGAATGGGGCCCTTGGTACAATGAGCAGTTCTTC.

This clonotype was detected ten times or more. The chain combines TRBV9 with TRBJ2-2, with D possibly TRBD1 on 6 matching bases. The CDR3 runs 15 residues. V was clipped by 3 bases and J by 1 base, with 10 bases between them. Germline CDR1 reads SGDLS; CDR2 reads YYNGEE. CDR3 amino acids: CASSAQGRNTGELFF. In DNA, the CDR3 is TGTGCCAGCAGCGCGCAGGGGAGGAACACCGGGGAGCTGTTTTTT.

This clonotype occurred a few times. V is TRBV27 and J is TRBJ2-1; D gene ambiguous. V lost 5 bases to trimming and J lost 2 bases, with 7 bases between them. CDR1 and CDR2 from the germline V gene are MNHEY and SMNVEV (reference sequence). This CDR3 spans 13 amino acids. The CDR3 protein is CASSPRTYNEQFF. CDR3 DNA sequence: TGTGCCAGCAGTCCGAGGACCTACAATGAGCAGTTCTTC.